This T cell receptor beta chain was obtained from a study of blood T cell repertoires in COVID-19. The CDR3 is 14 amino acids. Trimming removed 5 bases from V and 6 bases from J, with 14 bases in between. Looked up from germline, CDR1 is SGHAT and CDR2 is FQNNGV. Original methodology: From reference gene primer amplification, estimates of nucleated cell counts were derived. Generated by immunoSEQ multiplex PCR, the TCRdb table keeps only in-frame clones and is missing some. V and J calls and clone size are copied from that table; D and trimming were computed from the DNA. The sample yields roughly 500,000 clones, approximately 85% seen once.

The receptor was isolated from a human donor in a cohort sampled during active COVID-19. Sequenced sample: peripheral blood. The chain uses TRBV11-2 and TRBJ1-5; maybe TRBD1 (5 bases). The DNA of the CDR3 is TGTGCCAGCAGCCCCTCGGGGGTAGTTCAGCCCCAGCATTTT. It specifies CASSPSGVVQPQHF.